The 15 T cell receptor beta chains below were found in one sample sequenced in a study of post-analysis software for immune sequencing data. Notes on the study in general: Patients had higher frequencies than controls of about 5 TRBV segments, including TRBV5-6, TRBV5-1 and TRBV20-1.

No antigen has been identified for these receptors. Each TCR beta cDNA library carried unique molecular identifiers. Via MiXCR, TCRdb re-called the PCR reads, giving one row per CDR3 protein. This sample yields 400,000 to 500,000 distinct CDR3 sequences, of which more than 30% are seen a single time; roughly 8.2% belongs to the top ten. The sample taken for sequencing was blood. These receptors originate from a girl aged 2-10 years with multiple sclerosis.

The sample holds a few counts of this clonotype. The J gene is TRBJ2-1, the V gene TRBV10-2, with 7 bases that match TRBD2. The V and J ends lost 4 bases and 9 bases, in that order; junction bases with no gene match: 3. The CDR3 is 12 residues long. Germline CDR1 WSHSY, CDR2 SAAADI. The CDR3 region is CASSVGGGEQFF. The DNA for the CDR3 is TGCGCCAGCAGTGTGGGGGGGGGTGAGCAGTTCTTC.

J is TRBJ2-7 and V is TRBV4-3, with 9 nucleotides matching TRBD2. J gave up 1 base and V 0 bases, and 4 bases lay outside the gene matches. From germline, CDR1 is LGHNA and CDR2 YSLEER. The CDR3 contains 16 residues. CDR3 amino acids: CASSQDRTSASYEQYF. The CDR3 DNA sequence: TGCGCCAGCAGCCAAGATAGGACTAGCGCTTCCTACGAGCAGTACTTC.

The chain employs TRBV4-1 and TRBJ1-2; D might be TRBD1 (5 bases). There are 17 residues in the CDR3. CDR1 is MGHRA, CDR2 YSYEKL, per germline. Trimming removed 4 bases at V and 0 bases at J, with 18 bases between. The CDR3 loop reads CASSPRAGLLANYGYTF. DNA of the CDR3: TGCGCCAGCAGCCCCCGAGCAGGGTTATTAGCTAACTATGGCTACACCTTC.

This clonotype occurred a few times. CDR3 loop: CASGLYSEAFF. DNA of the CDR3: TGTGCTAGTGGTTTGTACAGTGAAGCTTTCTTT. V usage is TRBV12-5 and J usage is TRBJ1-1; no firm D call. The germline V gene has CDR1 LGHNT and CDR2 FRNRAP. This CDR3 contains 11 residues. V was pared by 2 bases and J by 7 bases, with 5 bases between.

The genes are TRBV24-1 and TRBJ1-1, with a possible D match to TRBD1 (5 bases). The CDR3 loop spans 16 amino acids. CDR1 KGHDR and CDR2 SFDVKD come from the germline V gene. CDR3 loop: CVFSETGRGMNTEAFF. For the CDR3, the DNA is TGTGTCTTCTCGGAAACAGGTCGAGGAATGAACACTGAAGCTTTCTTT.

The table lists this clonotype with a few counts. The J gene is TRBJ2-7, the V gene TRBV20-1; D gene unclear. The V gene's germline CDR1 is DFQATT and CDR2 SNEGSKA (reference sequence). V was cut by 1 base and J by 3 bases, with 10 bases left in between. This CDR3 region has 13 residues. The CDR3 protein is CSARVPSYYEQYF. The CDR3 DNA reads as TGCAGTGCTAGAGTTCCGTCCTACTACGAGCAGTACTTC.

The chain links TRBV7-2 to TRBJ2-7, with 7 bases aligning to TRBD2. Germline lookup yields CDR1 SGHTA and CDR2 FQGNSA. The trim removed 1 base at V and 3 bases at J, leaving 6 bases unmatched. This CDR3 spans 15 amino acids. CDR3: CASSLERGGGYEQYF. As DNA, the CDR3 is TGTGCCAGCAGCTTAGAAAGGGGCGGGGGCTACGAGCAGTACTTC.

This clonotype was seen a few times. The chain uses TRBV12-3 or TRBV12-4 and TRBJ1-2; D gene ambiguous. V was cut by 6 bases and J by 2 bases, with 7 bases left in between. This CDR3 spans 12 amino acids. CDR3 residues: CASRPDNYGYTF. The CDR3 region has the DNA TGTGCCAGCAGGCCTGACAACTATGGCTACACCTTC.

This chain links TRBV5-1 with TRBJ2-5; D is perhaps TRBD1 (6 bases). With 4 bases removed from V and 4 bases from J, the gap between germline ends came to 17 bases. CDR3 length equals 15 residues. Germline V gene data show CDR1 as SGHRS and CDR2 as YFSETQ. The CDR3 reads CASSLRDNRGETQYF. CDR3 sequence (DNA): TGCGCCAGCAGCCTCCGGGACAATAGGGGAGAGACCCAGTACTTC. Full variable domain (missing parts from reference TRBV5-1 and TRBJ2-5): KAGVTQTPRYLIKTRGQQVTLSCSPISGHRSVSWYQQTPGQGLQFLFEYFSETQRNKGNFPGRFSGRQFSNSRSEMNVSTLELGDSALYLCASSLRDNRGETQYFGPGTRLLVL.

The V gene is TRBV5-1, the J gene TRBJ1-1; the match to TRBD1 covers 8 bases. Per the germline V gene, CDR1 is SGHRS and CDR2 is YFSETQ. This CDR3 is built from 14 residues. Trimming at V came to 1 base and at J to 7 bases, leaving 6 bases not matched to a gene. CDR3 amino acids: CASSLTGTGDEAFF. The CDR3 DNA reads as TGCGCCAGCAGCTTGACCGGGACAGGCGATGAAGCTTTCTTT.

Details on this clonotype: The junction differs from germline at one of its ends, possibly a read error. V is TRBV20-1 and J is TRBJ2-5, with a weak D call TRBD2 (5 bases). The CDR3 sequence is 14 residues long. Germline V gene sequence: CDR1 DFQATT, CDR2 SNEGSKA (reference sequence). CDR3 nucleotides: TGCAGTACTAGAGCTCCCACCGGCGGGGAGACCCAGTACTTC. Translation gives CSTRAPTGGETQYF.

This clonotype was seen only a few times. The chain couples TRBV20-1 to TRBJ1-6, with D tentatively TRBD1 (6 bases). V was shortened by 6 bases and J by 7 bases, with 16 bases between the two germline ends. The V gene's germline CDR1 is DFQATT and CDR2 SNEGSKA (reference sequence). The CDR3 loop spans 14 amino acids. Here the CDR3 reads CSAANRVWNSPLHF. Here the CDR3 DNA reads TGCAGTGCCGCCAACAGGGTTTGGAATTCACCCCTCCACTTT.

The rearrangement uses TRBV11-2 and TRBJ2-7; the match to TRBD1 covers 7 bases. The CDR3 runs to 15 residues. V shed 2 bases and J 5 bases; nucleotides not matched to a gene: 9. Germline loops: CDR1 SGHAT, CDR2 FQNNGV. CDR3 sequence: CASSLIRTGQDEQYF. DNA of the CDR3: TGTGCCAGCAGCTTAATCAGGACAGGACAAGACGAGCAGTACTTC.

The genes are TRBV4-2 and TRBJ2-3; 8 bases map to TRBD2. CDR1 LGHNA and CDR2 YNFKEQ come from the germline V gene. The CDR3 covers 15 residues. Germline trimming cut 1 base from V and 5 bases from J; bases unmatched to any gene: 5. CDR3 sequence (DNA): TGTGCCAGCAGCCAAGGGGGAACTAGCGGAGATACGCAGTATTTT. Translated: CASSQGGTSGDTQYF.

The chain joins TRBV28 to TRBJ2-4; D is uncertain. Trimming stripped 2 bases from V and 0 bases from J, with 14 bases between. Germline-derived CDR1 and CDR2 are MDHEN and SYDVKM. This CDR3 comprises 17 residues. CDR3 amino acids: CASSLLSGVGAKNIQYF. The CDR3 DNA sequence: TGTGCCAGCAGTTTACTTTCAGGTGTGGGAGCCAAAAACATTCAGTACTTC. Drawing the rest from reference TRBV28 and TRBJ2-4, the complete variable domain is DVKVTQSSRYLVKRTGEKVFLECVQDMDHENMFWYRQDPGLGLRLIYFSYDVKMKEKGDIPEGYSVSREKKERFSLILESASTNQTSMYLCASSLLSGVGAKNIQYFGAGTRLSVL.